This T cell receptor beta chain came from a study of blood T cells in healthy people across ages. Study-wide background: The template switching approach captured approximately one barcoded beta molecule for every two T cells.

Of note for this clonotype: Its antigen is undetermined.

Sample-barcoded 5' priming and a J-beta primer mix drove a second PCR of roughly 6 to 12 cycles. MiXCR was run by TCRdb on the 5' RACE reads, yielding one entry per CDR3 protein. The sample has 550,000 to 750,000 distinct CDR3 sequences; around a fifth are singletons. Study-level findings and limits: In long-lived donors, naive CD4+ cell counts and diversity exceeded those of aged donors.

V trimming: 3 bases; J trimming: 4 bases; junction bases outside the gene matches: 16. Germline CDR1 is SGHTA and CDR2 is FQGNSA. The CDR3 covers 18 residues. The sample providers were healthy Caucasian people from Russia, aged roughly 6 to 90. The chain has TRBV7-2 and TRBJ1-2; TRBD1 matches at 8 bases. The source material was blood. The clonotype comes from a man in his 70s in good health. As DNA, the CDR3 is TGTGCCAGCAGCTTTGGTGGTAGCTTGAGGCAGGGGGCCTATGGCTACACCTTC. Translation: CASSFGGSLRQGAYGYTF.